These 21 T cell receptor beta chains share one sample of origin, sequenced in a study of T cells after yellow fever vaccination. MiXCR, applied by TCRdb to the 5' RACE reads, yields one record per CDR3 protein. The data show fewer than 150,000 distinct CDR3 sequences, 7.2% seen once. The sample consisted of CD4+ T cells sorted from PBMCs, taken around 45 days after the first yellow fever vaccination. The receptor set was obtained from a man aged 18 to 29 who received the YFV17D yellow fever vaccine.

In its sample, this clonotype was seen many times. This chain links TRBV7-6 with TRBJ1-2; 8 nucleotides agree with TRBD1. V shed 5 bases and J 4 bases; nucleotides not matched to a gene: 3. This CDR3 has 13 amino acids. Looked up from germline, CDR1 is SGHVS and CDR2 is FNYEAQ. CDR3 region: CASSLGTGYGYTF. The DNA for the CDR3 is TGTGCCAGCAGCCTCGGGACAGGCTATGGCTACACCTTC.

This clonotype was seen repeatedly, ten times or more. CDR3 bases: TGTGCCAGCACCCAGGGACTAGCGAACAATGAGCAGTTCTTC. Its translation: CASTQGLANNEQFF. The chain combines TRBV6-2 or TRBV6-3 with TRBJ2-1, with 10 positions matching TRBD2. Germline CDR1 and CDR2: MNHEY and SVGEGT. This CDR3 contains 14 residues. Trimming removed 7 bases from V and 5 bases from J; junction bases left unmatched: 5.

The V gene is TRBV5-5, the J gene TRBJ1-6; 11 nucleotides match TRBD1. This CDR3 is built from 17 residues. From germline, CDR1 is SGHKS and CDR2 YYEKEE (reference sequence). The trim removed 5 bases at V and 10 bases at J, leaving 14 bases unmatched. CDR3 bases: TGTGCCAGCAGGATCACTGGGGGGACAGGGGGAAACTCACCCCTCCACTTT. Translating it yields CASRITGGTGGNSPLHF.

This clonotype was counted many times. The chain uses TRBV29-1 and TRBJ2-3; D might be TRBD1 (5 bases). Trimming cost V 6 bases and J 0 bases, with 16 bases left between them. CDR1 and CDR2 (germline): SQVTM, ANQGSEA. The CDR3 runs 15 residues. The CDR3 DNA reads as TGCAGCGTCCCCGGACACCTATTTAGCACAGATACGCAGTATTTT. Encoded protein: CSVPGHLFSTDTQYF.

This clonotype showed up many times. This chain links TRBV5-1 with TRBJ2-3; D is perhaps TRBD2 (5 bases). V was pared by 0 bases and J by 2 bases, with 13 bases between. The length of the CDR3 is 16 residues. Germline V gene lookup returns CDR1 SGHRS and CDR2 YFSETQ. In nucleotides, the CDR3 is TGCGCCAGCAGCTTGGGTCCGGCGGGTACCACAGATACGCAGTATTTT. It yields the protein CASSLGPAGTTDTQYF.

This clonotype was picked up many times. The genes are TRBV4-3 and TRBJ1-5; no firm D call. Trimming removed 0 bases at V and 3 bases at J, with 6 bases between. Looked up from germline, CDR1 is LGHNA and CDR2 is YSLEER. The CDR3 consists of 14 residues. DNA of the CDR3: TGCGCCAGCAGCCAAGACGGCAACAATCAGCCCCAGCATTTT. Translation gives CASSQDGNNQPQHF.

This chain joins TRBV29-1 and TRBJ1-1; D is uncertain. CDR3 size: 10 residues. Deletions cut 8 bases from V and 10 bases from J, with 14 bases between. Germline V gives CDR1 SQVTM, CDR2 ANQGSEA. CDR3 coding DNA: TGCAGCATTTCGGAAGTCCGAGCTTTCTTT. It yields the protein CSISEVRAFF. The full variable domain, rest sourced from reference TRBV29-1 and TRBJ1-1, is SAVISQKPSRDICQRGTSLTIQCQVDSQVTMMFWYRQQPGQSLTLIATANQGSEATYESGFVIDKFPISRPNLTFSTLTVSNMSPEDSSIYLCSISEVRAFFGQGTRLTVV.

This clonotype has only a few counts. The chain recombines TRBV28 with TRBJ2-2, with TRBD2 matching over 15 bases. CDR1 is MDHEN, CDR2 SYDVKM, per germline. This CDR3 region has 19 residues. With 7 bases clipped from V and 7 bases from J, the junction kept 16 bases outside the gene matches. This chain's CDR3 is CASITGLAGGRPLSGELFF. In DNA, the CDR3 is TGTGCCAGCATAACGGGACTAGCGGGGGGTCGACCCCTCAGCGGGGAGCTGTTTTTT.

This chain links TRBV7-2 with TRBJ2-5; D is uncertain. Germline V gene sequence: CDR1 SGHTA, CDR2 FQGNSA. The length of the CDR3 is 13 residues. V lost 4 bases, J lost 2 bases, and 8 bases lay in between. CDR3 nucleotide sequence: TGTGCCAGCAGCTCCTACGAACAAGAGACCCAGTACTTC. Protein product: CASSSYEQETQYF.

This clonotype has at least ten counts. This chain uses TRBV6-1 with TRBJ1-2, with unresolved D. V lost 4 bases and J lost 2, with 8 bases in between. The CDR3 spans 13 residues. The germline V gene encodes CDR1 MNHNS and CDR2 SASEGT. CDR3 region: CASSVPENYGYTF. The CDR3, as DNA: TGTGCCAGCAGTGTCCCAGAAAACTATGGCTACACCTTC.

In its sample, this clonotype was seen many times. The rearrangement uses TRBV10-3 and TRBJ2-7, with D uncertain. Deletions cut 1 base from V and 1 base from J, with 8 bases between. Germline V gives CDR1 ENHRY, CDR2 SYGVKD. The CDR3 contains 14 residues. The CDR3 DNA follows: TGTGCCATCAGTGAGTTGAAGAGGTCCTACGAGCAGTACTTC. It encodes CAISELKRSYEQYF.

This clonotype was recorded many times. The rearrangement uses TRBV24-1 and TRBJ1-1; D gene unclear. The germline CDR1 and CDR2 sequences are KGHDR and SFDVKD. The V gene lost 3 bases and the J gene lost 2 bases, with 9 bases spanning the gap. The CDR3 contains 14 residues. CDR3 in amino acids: CATSDARANTEAFF. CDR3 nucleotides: TGTGCCACCAGTGATGCCCGGGCCAACACTGAAGCTTTCTTT.

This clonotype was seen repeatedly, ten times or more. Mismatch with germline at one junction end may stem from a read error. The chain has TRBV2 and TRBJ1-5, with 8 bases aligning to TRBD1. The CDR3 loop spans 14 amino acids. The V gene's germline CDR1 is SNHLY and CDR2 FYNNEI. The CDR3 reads CASREDRGGQPQHF. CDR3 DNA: TGTGCCAGCAGGGAAGACAGGGGCGGACAGCCCCAGCATTTT. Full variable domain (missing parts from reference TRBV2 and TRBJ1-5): EPEVTQTPSHQVTQMGQEVILRCVPISNHLYFYWYRQILGQKVEFLVSFYNNEISEKSEIFDDQFSVERPDGSNFTLKIRSTKLEDSAMYFCASREDRGGQPQHFGDGTRLSIL.

The CDR3 DNA reads TGTGCCAGCAGCTTTCTCTCCCAGCCCCAGCATTTT. It specifies CASSFLSQPQHF. This chain joins TRBV7-9 and TRBJ1-5; D is unclear. Trimming stripped 3 bases from V and 7 bases from J, with 7 bases between. The length of the CDR3 is 12 residues. Germline V gene data show CDR1 as SEHNR and CDR2 as FQNEAQ (reference sequence). Looking up the rest from reference TRBV7-9 and TRBJ1-5 gives the full variable domain: DTGVSQNPRHKITKRGQNVTFRCDPISEHNRLYWYRQTLGQGPEFLTYFQNEAQLEKSRLLSDRFSAERPKGSFSTLEIQRTEQGDSAMYLCASSFLSQPQHFGDGTRLSIL.

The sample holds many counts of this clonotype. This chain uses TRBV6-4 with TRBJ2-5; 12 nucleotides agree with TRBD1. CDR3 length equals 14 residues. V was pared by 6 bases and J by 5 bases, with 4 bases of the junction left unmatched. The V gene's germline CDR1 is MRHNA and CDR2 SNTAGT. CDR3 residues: CASSPGQGAETQYF. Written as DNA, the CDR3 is TGTGCCAGCAGCCCGGGACAGGGGGCGGAGACCCAGTACTTC.

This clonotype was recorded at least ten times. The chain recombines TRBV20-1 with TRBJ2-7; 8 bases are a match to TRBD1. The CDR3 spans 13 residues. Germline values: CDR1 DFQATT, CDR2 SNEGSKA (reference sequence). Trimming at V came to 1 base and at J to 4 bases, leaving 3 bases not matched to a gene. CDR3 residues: CSARGGQAYEQYF. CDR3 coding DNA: TGCAGTGCTAGAGGGGGACAGGCGTACGAGCAGTACTTC.

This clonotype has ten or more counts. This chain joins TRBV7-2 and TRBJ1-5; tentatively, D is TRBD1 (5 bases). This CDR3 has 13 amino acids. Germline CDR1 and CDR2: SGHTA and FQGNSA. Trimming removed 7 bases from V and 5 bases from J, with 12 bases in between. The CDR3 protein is CASNRGVHQPQHF. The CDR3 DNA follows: TGTGCCAGCAACCGAGGGGTTCATCAGCCCCAGCATTTT.

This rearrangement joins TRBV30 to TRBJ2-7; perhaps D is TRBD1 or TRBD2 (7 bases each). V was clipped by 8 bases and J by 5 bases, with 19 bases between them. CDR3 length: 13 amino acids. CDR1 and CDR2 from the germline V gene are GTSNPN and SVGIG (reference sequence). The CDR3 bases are TGTGCCATCCAGGGGAGGGGGCTCGACGAGCAGTACTTC. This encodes CAIQGRGLDEQYF.

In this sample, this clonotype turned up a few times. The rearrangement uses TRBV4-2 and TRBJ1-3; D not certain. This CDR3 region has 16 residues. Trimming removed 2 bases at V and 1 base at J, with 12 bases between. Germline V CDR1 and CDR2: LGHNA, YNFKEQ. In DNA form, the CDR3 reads TGTGCCAGCAGCCAAATCCCAAAAGATTCTGGAAACACCATATATTTT. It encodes CASSQIPKDSGNTIYF.

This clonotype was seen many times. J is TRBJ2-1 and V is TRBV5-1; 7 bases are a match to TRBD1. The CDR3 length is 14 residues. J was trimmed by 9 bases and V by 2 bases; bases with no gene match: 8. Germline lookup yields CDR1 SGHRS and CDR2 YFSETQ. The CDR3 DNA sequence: TGCGCCAGCAGCTTCCAACAGGGGTCGGGTGAGCAGTTCTTC. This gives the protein CASSFQQGSGEQFF.

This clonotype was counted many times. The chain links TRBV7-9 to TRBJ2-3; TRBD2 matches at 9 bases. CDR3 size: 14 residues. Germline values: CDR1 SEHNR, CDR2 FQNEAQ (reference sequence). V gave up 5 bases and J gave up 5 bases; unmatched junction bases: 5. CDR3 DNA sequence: TGTGCCAGCAGCCCAGCGGGGGGCGGAGATACGCAGTATTTT. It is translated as CASSPAGGGDTQYF.